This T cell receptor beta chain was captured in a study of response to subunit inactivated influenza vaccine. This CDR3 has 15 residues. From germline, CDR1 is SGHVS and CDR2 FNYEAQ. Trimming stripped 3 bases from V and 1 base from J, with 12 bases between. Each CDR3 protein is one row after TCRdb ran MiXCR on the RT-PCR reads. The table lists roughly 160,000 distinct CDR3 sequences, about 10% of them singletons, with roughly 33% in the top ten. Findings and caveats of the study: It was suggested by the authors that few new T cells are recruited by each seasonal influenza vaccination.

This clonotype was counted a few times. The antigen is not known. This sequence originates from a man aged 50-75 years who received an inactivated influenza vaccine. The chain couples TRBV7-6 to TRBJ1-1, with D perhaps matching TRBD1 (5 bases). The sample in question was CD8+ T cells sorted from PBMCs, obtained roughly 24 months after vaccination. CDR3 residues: CASSLEGLENTEAFF. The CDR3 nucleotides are TGTGCCAGCAGCTTGGAGGGGTTGGAGAACACTGAAGCTTTCTTT.